This is a list of T cell receptor beta chains from one sample in a study of identical twins. TCRdb processed the 5' RACE reads anew with MiXCR; each CDR3 protein has one entry. The table has a few hundred thousand distinct CDR3 sequences, about 8.3% seen once; the top ten hold less than 2.5%. The same sample was also used in a study of yellow fever vaccine responses in identical twins.

Sequenced material: memory (CD45RO+) T cells sorted from blood. These receptors were taken from a woman aged 18-30 years in good health. Both conserved end residues are part of each CDR3. The order of the fields is D gene, clone size, V gene, J gene, CDR3 protein, CDR3 DNA. A D gene is named only where the DNA matches it firmly. Clone sizes are given selectively: once, few, many, or a class where the clone is expanded.

>NA|NA|TRBV12-3/TRBV12-4|TRBJ2-2
CASSLTSPGKLFF
TGTGCCAGCAGCTTGACTAGTCCCGGGAAGCTGTTTTTT
>NA|NA|TRBV19|TRBJ2-1
CASSTRTVVSYNEQFF
TGTGCCAGTAGTACCCGGACAGTGGTTTCCTACAATGAGCAGTTCTTC
>NA|many|TRBV15|TRBJ1-2
CATSREEGSGFDGYTF
TGTGCCACCAGCAGAGAGGAGGGGAGCGGCTTCGATGGCTACACCTTC
>NA|few|TRBV15|TRBJ2-2
CATSRDLGGTGELFF
TGTGCCACCAGCAGAGATCTGGGGGGCACCGGGGAGCTGTTTTTT
>NA|many|TRBV6-2/TRBV6-3|TRBJ2-3
CASSYGGPTDTQYF
TGTGCCAGCAGTTACGGGGGGCCCACAGATACGCAGTATTTT
>NA|NA|TRBV2|TRBJ1-2
CASKNPRGGYTF
TGTGCCAGCAAAAATCCCAGGGGTGGCTACACCTTC
>NA|NA|TRBV28|TRBJ2-2
CASSPGLSNTGELFF
TGTGCCAGCAGTCCGGGACTTTCGAACACCGGGGAGCTGTTTTTT
>TRBD2|many|TRBV12-3/TRBV12-4|TRBJ2-1
CASRLSGTGHNEQFF
TGTGCCAGCAGACTAAGCGGGACCGGCCACAATGAGCAGTTCTTC
>NA|many|TRBV3-1|TRBJ1-1
CASSQGWTKNTEAFF
TGTGCCAGCAGCCAAGGTTGGACGAAGAACACTGAAGCTTTCTTT
>NA|once|TRBV7-2|TRBJ2-2
CASSYRVGGTGELFF
TGTGCCAGCAGCTACAGGGTTGGGGGCACCGGGGAGCTGTTTTTT
>NA|NA|TRBV4-2|TRBJ2-5
CASSQSEGFGGKETQYF
TGTGCCAGCAGTCAATCGGAGGGTTTTGGCGGGAAAGAGACCCAGTACTTC
>TRBD2|NA|TRBV11-2|TRBJ2-1
CASSFSGTSNNEQFF
TGTGCCAGCAGCTTCTCCGGGACTAGCAACAATGAGCAGTTCTTC
>TRBD2|few|TRBV4-2|TRBJ2-7
CASSQDLAGPGGEQYF
TGTGCCAGCAGCCAAGATTTAGCGGGGCCTGGAGGAGAGCAGTACTTC
>TRBD2|many|TRBV2|TRBJ2-2
CAFCFGPSYGTRDTGELFF
TGTGCCTTCTGTTTTGGTCCGTCGTACGGGACTAGAGATACCGGGGAGCTGTTTTTT
>NA|NA|TRBV5-1|TRBJ2-1
CASAASQNNEQFF
TGCGCCAGCGCGGCTAGCCAAAACAATGAGCAGTTCTTC
>TRBD1|NA|TRBV2|TRBJ1-6
CASRGTGPASLHF
TGTGCCAGCAGGGGGACAGGTCCTGCCTCCCTCCACTTT
>NA|NA|TRBV19|TRBJ1-1
CASSPWVGEAFF
TGTGCCAGTAGTCCTTGGGTGGGTGAAGCTTTCTTT
>NA|few|TRBV11-1|TRBJ2-6
CASSLRGGTASGANVLTF
TGTGCCAGCAGCTTAAGGGGGGGGACCGCCTCTGGGGCCAACGTCCTGACTTTC
>TRBD1|few|TRBV28|TRBJ1-2
CASSSPGQGAGGYTF
TGTGCCAGCAGTTCCCCGGGACAGGGGGCGGGAGGCTACACCTTC
>NA|many|TRBV6-1|TRBJ1-1
CASTNQEANNLNEAFF
TGTGCCAGCACGAATCAAGAGGCTAACAATCTAAATGAAGCTTTCTTT
>TRBD2|NA|TRBV9|TRBJ2-5
CASSAREPGLAGLGETQYF
TGTGCCAGCAGCGCAAGGGAACCGGGACTAGCGGGTCTTGGAGAGACCCAGTACTTC
>NA|few|TRBV12-3/TRBV12-4|TRBJ2-1
CASTLANEQFF
TGTGCCAGCACCCTAGCAAATGAGCAGTTCTTC
>NA|NA|TRBV10-3|TRBJ2-1
CATTGLKDNEQFF
TGTGCCACCACGGGACTCAAAGACAATGAGCAGTTCTTC
>TRBD1|few|TRBV27|TRBJ2-1
CASRWDRSAYNEQFF
TGTGCCAGCAGATGGGACAGATCAGCGTACAATGAGCAGTTCTTC
>TRBD1|many|TRBV5-1|TRBJ1-1
CASNREGTGPANTEAFF
TGCGCCAGCAACCGCGAGGGGACAGGGCCCGCGAACACTGAAGCTTTCTTT
>TRBD1|many|TRBV10-3|TRBJ1-4
CAISANWDSNEKLFF
TGTGCCATCAGTGCGAACTGGGACAGTAATGAAAAACTGTTTTTT
>TRBD2|NA|TRBV9|TRBJ2-5
CASSGLAGVETQYF
TGTGCCAGCAGCGGTCTAGCGGGGGTAGAGACCCAGTACTTC
>NA|NA|TRBV10-1|TRBJ1-5
CASSESSQPQHF
TGCGCCAGCAGTGAGTCGAGTCAGCCCCAGCATTTT
>TRBD2|NA|TRBV7-8|TRBJ2-7
CASSLAGTSGRGTYEQYF
TGTGCCAGCAGCTTAGCGGGGACTAGCGGGAGGGGGACCTACGAGCAGTACTTC
>NA|NA|TRBV4-2|TRBJ2-7
CASSQERGTGRHYEQYF
TGTGCCAGCAGCCAAGAAAGGGGGACGGGGCGCCACTACGAGCAGTACTTC
>NA|NA|TRBV6-5|TRBJ2-3
CANSYSGSLDTQYF
TGTGCCAACAGTTACTCGGGGTCCCTGGATACGCAGTATTTT
>NA|NA|TRBV6-5|TRBJ1-4
CASSYRGTNEKLFF
TGTGCCAGCAGTTACAGGGGGACTAATGAAAAACTGTTTTTT
>NA|few|TRBV12-3/TRBV12-4|TRBJ2-2
CASSPRVGDTGELFF
TGTGCCAGCAGCCCTCGGGTAGGGGACACCGGGGAGCTGTTTTTT
>TRBD2|many|TRBV12-3/TRBV12-4|TRBJ2-1
CASSHGGLAGVNEQFF
TGTGCCAGCAGTCATGGGGGACTAGCGGGGGTCAATGAGCAGTTCTTC
>TRBD2|many|TRBV25-1|TRBJ2-7
CASSGALKNWTSGSYEQYF
TGTGCCAGCAGTGGGGCGTTAAAGAATTGGACTAGCGGGTCCTACGAGCAGTACTTC
>NA|NA|TRBV4-1|TRBJ2-3
CASSHVSVDTQYF
TGCGCCAGCAGCCACGTGTCCGTAGATACGCAGTATTTT
>TRBD1|NA|TRBV2|TRBJ2-3
CASTTGLGTDTQYF
TGTGCCAGTACGACAGGGTTGGGAACAGATACGCAGTATTTT
>NA|NA|TRBV4-1|TRBJ2-5
CASSQDGRGGETQYF
TGCGCCAGCAGCCAGGATGGCAGGGGGGGGGAGACCCAGTACTTC
>TRBD1|many|TRBV29-1|TRBJ2-3
CSVDSPGGTGVSTDTQYF
TGCAGCGTTGATTCCCCCGGGGGGACAGGGGTTAGCACAGATACGCAGTATTTT
>NA|few|TRBV12-3/TRBV12-4|TRBJ1-5
CARSYVGMGGDPPNQPQHF
TGTGCCCGCAGTTATGTAGGGATGGGGGGGGATCCCCCCAATCAGCCCCAGCATTTT
>NA|few|TRBV19|TRBJ2-3
CASSNWAGTTDTQYF
TGTGCCAGTAGTAATTGGGCGGGAACCACAGATACGCAGTATTTT
>NA|few|TRBV29-1|TRBJ2-1
CSVEVPYHHNEQFF
TGCAGCGTTGAAGTTCCTTACCACCACAATGAGCAGTTCTTC
>TRBD1|many|TRBV5-1|TRBJ1-5
CASSLEQGADNQPQHF
TGCGCCAGCAGCTTGGAACAGGGGGCGGACAATCAGCCCCAGCATTTT
>TRBD2|many|TRBV20-1|TRBJ2-2
CSARRGASGSTGELFF
TGCAGTGCTAGGCGAGGGGCTAGCGGGAGCACCGGGGAGCTGTTTTTT
>TRBD2|few|TRBV5-1|TRBJ2-2
CASSLVASGSTGELFF
TGCGCCAGCAGCTTGGTAGCTAGCGGGAGTACCGGGGAGCTGTTTTTT
>TRBD2|many|TRBV5-1|TRBJ2-1
CASSLGTSGRINEQFF
TGCGCCAGCAGCTTGGGGACTAGCGGGAGAATAAATGAGCAGTTCTTC
>NA|few|TRBV6-1|TRBJ2-2
CASTNHRAPNTGELFF
TGTGCCAGCACAAACCACCGGGCTCCGAACACCGGGGAGCTGTTTTTT
>NA|many|TRBV6-1|TRBJ2-3
CASSWANTDTQYF
TGTGCCAGCAGCTGGGCTAACACAGATACGCAGTATTTT
>NA|NA|TRBV28|TRBJ1-1
CASSFYIIGMNTEAFF
TGTGCCAGCAGTTTCTATATCATTGGGATGAACACTGAAGCTTTCTTT
>NA|few|TRBV19|TRBJ1-5
CASSIWDYSNQPQHF
TGTGCCAGTAGTATATGGGATTATAGCAATCAGCCCCAGCATTTT
>TRBD1|many|TRBV10-3|TRBJ1-2
CAITPGQLNYGYTF
TGTGCCATCACTCCGGGACAGCTAAACTATGGCTACACCTTC
>NA|NA|TRBV4-1|TRBJ2-5
CASSSTSNRIQETQYF
TGCGCCAGCAGCTCCACTAGTAACAGAATTCAAGAGACCCAGTACTTC